Described below is a single T cell receptor (beta chain) sequence and its context. This entry belongs to a study of blood T cell repertoires in COVID-19. Looking at the study overall: Samples of COVID-19 (acute and convalescent) were obtained from the United States, Italy and Spain. T cells, B-cell-depleted T cells, or PBMCs supplied cDNA or gDNA.

Study processing details: Estimation of nucleated cell counts was performed using reference gene primer amplification. Profiled with immunoSEQ multiplex PCR; TCRdb holds only in-frame clones, not every one. From that table come the V and J calls and clone size; the DNA was used to work out D and trimming. The repertoire consists of 85,000 to 90,000 clones, with roughly 82% occurring once and the leading ten covering 1.2%. Between the trimmed V and J ends, which lost 2 bases and 0 bases, there was a span of 8 bases. Germline values: CDR1 MDHEN, CDR2 SYDVKM. The length of the CDR3 is 16 residues. The clonotype was recovered from an elderly woman with acute or convalescent COVID-19. The specimen was peripheral blood. The chain recombines TRBV28 with TRBJ2-6, with D possibly being TRBD2 (5 bases). The CDR3 reads CASSLRAGSGANVLTF. CDR3 coding DNA: TGTGCCAGCAGTTTACGCGCGGGCTCTGGGGCCAACGTCCTGACTTTC. The full variable domain, completed using reference TRBV28 and TRBJ2-6, is DVKVTQSSRYLVKRTGEKVFLECVQDMDHENMFWYRQDPGLGLRLIYFSYDVKMKEKGDIPEGYSVSREKKERFSLILESASTNQTSMYLCASSLRAGSGANVLTFGAGSRLTVL.